The next 21 T cell receptor beta chains were all read from a single sample in a study of blood T cell repertoires in COVID-19. Clones were read by immunoSEQ multiplex PCR, and TCRdb kept only the in-frame ones, dropping some. This repertoire shows 150,000 or so clones, around 78% found once; its top ten account for 3.5% to 5%. Input material: peripheral blood. These receptors were collected from a woman aged 80 or older with active or convalescent COVID-19.

The gene calls are TRBV2 and TRBJ1-2, with D perhaps TRBD1 (6 bases). Germline values: CDR1 SNHLY, CDR2 FYNNEI. The CDR3 covers 14 residues. Trimming cost V 5 bases and J 7 bases, with 17 bases left between them. In nucleotides, the CDR3 is TGTGCCAGCAGTTTTGACAGGTCGTCGGGTGGCTACACCTTC. It codes for CASSFDRSSGGYTF.

V usage is TRBV30 and J usage is TRBJ1-6, with D uncertain. Germline V gene data show CDR1 as GTSNPN and CDR2 as SVGIG (reference sequence). The CDR3 is 14 amino acids. V was pared by 3 bases and J by 2 bases, with 8 bases between. As DNA, the CDR3 is TGTGCCTGGAGGGTACTGGCCTATAATTCACCCCTCCACTTT. Translated, it gives CAWRVLAYNSPLHF.

The rearrangement uses TRBV5-4 and TRBJ1-1; TRBD1 matches at 8 bases. Germline CDR1 is SGHNT and CDR2 is YYREEE (reference sequence). The V gene end was trimmed by 4 bases and the J gene end by 0 bases; junction bases not matched to a gene: 8. CDR3 size: 16 residues. Here the CDR3 reads CASSRTTGVLNTEAFF. CDR3 sequence (DNA): TGTGCCAGCAGCCGGACGACAGGGGTCTTGAACACTGAAGCTTTCTTT.

This clone appeared a single time. V gene TRBV7-8 combines with J gene TRBJ1-1, with 7 bases matching TRBD1. The CDR3 is 17 residues long. From germline, CDR1 is SGHVS and CDR2 FQNEAQ. V lost 0 bases and J lost 1; bases outside the gene matches: 8. The CDR3 coding sequence is TGTGCCAGCAGCTTAGCGAGATTGCACAGGGGGAACACTGAAGCTTTCTTT. Translating it yields CASSLARLHRGNTEAFF.

The chain joins TRBV4-1 to TRBJ1-2, with 7 bases aligning to TRBD1. CDR3 length: 15 amino acids. Germline trimming cut 2 bases from V and 3 bases from J; bases unmatched to any gene: 6. Germline V CDR1 and CDR2: MGHRA, YSYEKL. The DNA of the CDR3 is TGCGCCAGCAGCCAACCACAGGGGATCGACTATGGCTACACCTTC. This codes for CASSQPQGIDYGYTF.

CDR3 residues: CASSQSLASGASTDTQYF. Here the CDR3 DNA reads TGTGCCAGCAGCCAATCCCTGGCTAGCGGGGCGAGCACAGATACGCAGTATTTT. V is TRBV16 and J is TRBJ2-3; 9 nucleotides match TRBD2. The CDR3 extends over 18 amino acids. V was pared by 0 bases and J by 0 bases, with 7 bases of the junction left unmatched. Germline CDR1 reads KGHSY; CDR2 reads FQNENV.

This clone has more than one count but fewer than ten. V gene TRBV6-5 combines with J gene TRBJ1-2, with D possibly TRBD1 on 5 matching bases. CDR1 is MNHEY and CDR2 is SVGAGI in the germline V gene. V lost 4 bases and J lost 4, with 10 bases in between. This CDR3 region has 13 residues. The CDR3 nucleotides are TGTGCCAGCAGTTTACCCGACAGCTATGGCTACACCTTC. This sequence encodes CASSLPDSYGYTF.

J is TRBJ1-1 and V is TRBV7-9, with 9 bases fitting TRBD1. The CDR3 sequence is 16 residues long. CDR1 is SEHNR and CDR2 is FQNEAQ in the germline V gene (reference sequence). V shed 5 bases, J shed 5 bases, and the junction held 12 bases outside the gene matches. The CDR3 DNA follows: TGTGCCAGCAGCCCTCGGACAGGGGCATTGGGGACTGAAGCTTTCTTT. Amino acid sequence: CASSPRTGALGTEAFF.

This chain joins TRBV7-8 and TRBJ1-2; 9 positions agree with TRBD1. The CDR3 has 16 amino acids. Germline values: CDR1 SGHVS, CDR2 FQNEAQ. The J segment lost 6 bases and the V segment lost 5 bases, leaving 13 bases of the junction unmatched. The CDR3 sequence is CASSKSTGQGMDGYTF. The CDR3 coding sequence is TGTGCCAGCAGCAAAAGTACGGGACAGGGCATGGATGGCTACACCTTC. Drawing the rest from reference TRBV7-8 and TRBJ1-2, the complete variable domain is GAGVSQSPRYKVAKRGQDVALRCDPISGHVSLFWYQQALGQGPEFLTYFQNEAQLDKSGLPSDRFFAERPEGSVSTLKIQRTQQEDSAVYLCASSKSTGQGMDGYTFGSGTRLTVV.

The sample holds many counts of this clone. The V and J genes are TRBV7-8 and TRBJ1-1, with TRBD1 as a possible D gene (5 bases). Germline CDR1 is SGHVS and CDR2 is FQNEAQ. The V end was cut by 5 bases, the J end by 1 base, with 20 bases between. The CDR3 sequence is 17 residues long. CDR3 sequence reads: CASSPIGGALRNTEAFF. DNA for the CDR3: TGTGCCAGCAGCCCCATCGGAGGGGCTTTGAGGAACACTGAAGCTTTCTTT.

In this sample, this clone turned up a few times. V usage is TRBV5-1 and J usage is TRBJ2-1, with 11 bases identical to TRBD2. In germline, CDR1 is SGHRS, CDR2 YFSETQ. V shed 6 bases and J 9 bases; nucleotides not matched to a gene: 14. This CDR3 comprises 16 residues. CDR3 in amino acids: CASIPQRTSGGVEQFF. In DNA, the CDR3 is TGCGCCAGCATCCCTCAGAGAACTAGCGGGGGTGTTGAGCAGTTCTTC.

This clone has a single count. This chain links TRBV29-1 with TRBJ1-1; D unclear. Trimming pared 1 base from V and 11 bases from J, leaving 14 bases between. The germline V gene has CDR1 SQVTM and CDR2 ANQGSEA. This CDR3 region has 12 residues. CDR3 amino acids: CSVEATGDRAFF. CDR3 bases: TGCAGCGTTGAAGCCACCGGGGATCGGGCTTTCTTT.

The chain recombines TRBV5-1 with TRBJ1-4, with 11 positions matching TRBD1. Trimming at V came to 1 base and at J to 10 bases, leaving 6 bases not matched to a gene. Germline values: CDR1 SGHRS, CDR2 YFSETQ. CDR3 length: 15 amino acids. The CDR3 region has the DNA TGCGCCAGCAGCTTGTCCCCGGGACAGGGGGGAAAACTGTTTTTT. It yields the protein CASSLSPGQGGKLFF.

The CDR3 bases are TGTGCCAGCAGTTGGAAGGGACTACCATACGAGCAGTACTTC. It yields the protein CASSWKGLPYEQYF. The chain has TRBV6-2 or TRBV6-3 and TRBJ2-7; 7 bases agree with TRBD2. Losses at the gene ends were 4 bases for V and 4 bases for J; bases not matched to a gene: 7. CDR1 is MNHEY and CDR2 is SVGEGT in the germline V gene. The CDR3 has 14 residues.

The V gene is TRBV9, the J gene TRBJ1-1; TRBD1 agrees at 11 bases. This CDR3 is built from 17 residues. CDR1 and CDR2 (germline): SGDLS, YYNGEE. Losses at the gene ends were 0 bases for V and 5 bases for J; bases not matched to a gene: 9. The CDR3, as DNA: TGTGCCAGCAGCGTAGGGGACAGGGGGGACTTAAGAACTGAAGCTTTCTTT. Encoded protein: CASSVGDRGDLRTEAFF.

The chain couples TRBV5-5 to TRBJ2-7, with D possibly being TRBD2 (5 bases). Germline CDR1 is SGHKS and CDR2 is YYEKEE (reference sequence). Trimming pared 0 bases from V and 7 bases from J, leaving 11 bases between. This CDR3 contains 13 residues. In DNA, the CDR3 is TGTGCCAGCAGCTTGGGAGGGTACGGGGAGCAGTACTTC. Amino acids: CASSLGGYGEQYF.

The rearrangement joins TRBV9 to TRBJ2-4; D is unresolved. The CDR3 sequence is 13 residues long. V lost 4 bases and J 8 bases, leaving 13 bases between the germline ends. Germline CDR1 SGDLS, CDR2 YYNGEE. The CDR3 sequence is CASSPGEDDIQYF. CDR3 DNA: TGTGCCAGCAGCCCCGGCGAGGATGACATTCAGTACTTC.

The chain carries TRBV6-5 and TRBJ1-1, with a weak D call TRBD1 (5 bases). This CDR3 comprises 13 residues. The V end lost 2 bases, the J end lost 7 bases, and 11 bases lay between the germline ends. Germline CDR1 is MNHEY and CDR2 is SVGAGI. The CDR3 here is CASSYGGMSEAFF. The CDR3 DNA follows: TGTGCCAGCAGTTACGGGGGGATGAGTGAAGCTTTCTTT.

The chain recombines TRBV5-5 with TRBJ1-1; 9 nucleotides agree with TRBD1. The CDR3 has 13 residues. Germline V CDR1 and CDR2: SGHKS, YYEKEE (reference sequence). Germline trimming cut 3 bases from V and 10 bases from J; bases unmatched to any gene: 7. CDR3 loop: CASSWTGDGIAFF. The CDR3 DNA is TGTGCCAGCAGCTGGACAGGGGACGGCATAGCTTTCTTT.

This chain uses TRBV2 with TRBJ1-1, with D maybe TRBD1 (5 bases). This CDR3 is 14 amino acids long. Germline assignment: CDR1 SNHLY and CDR2 FYNNEI. V was shortened by 6 bases and J by 2 bases, with 13 bases between the two germline ends. The CDR3 coding sequence is TGTGCCAGCAGGTTAGCCGGGACTAACACTGAAGCTTTCTTT. This encodes CASRLAGTNTEAFF.

V is TRBV6-6 and J is TRBJ1-2; D is unresolved. V lost 6 bases and J lost 3, with 14 bases in between. Germline loops: CDR1 MNHNY, CDR2 SVGAGI (reference sequence). CDR3 length equals 14 residues. CDR3 residues: CASSLDVRDYGYTF. The CDR3 DNA sequence: TGTGCCAGCAGCCTCGATGTGAGAGACTATGGCTACACCTTC.